The rows below give T cell receptor beta chains drawn from one sample of a study of shared clonotypes between healthy human individuals. Clones were sequenced by immunoSEQ multiplex PCR, and TCRdb holds only the in-frame ones, with some missing. The sample lists roughly 2.4 million clones, 90% to 97% occurring once. The sequenced sample was naive CD4+ T cells sorted from blood. The receptors were sampled from a man younger than 35 in good health. CDR3s leave out the opening cysteine and the closing phenylalanine or tryptophan. Each record gives: V gene, CDR3 protein.

TRBV28,ASSSRLWGPRSSGANVLT
TRBV9,ASSVEEGSNSGNTIY
TRBV11-2,ASSRRQGSTEAF
TRBV28,ASTPGPGEKLF
TRBV4-1,ASSPGPLADTGELF
TRBV28,ASSFIGGSNTGELF
TRBV2,ASSVMGQIYEQY
TRBV5-1,ASSPSKTSGSSYNEQF
TRBV5-1,ASSVTGAEGQPQH
TRBV19,ASTSSSGANVLT
TRBV7-2,ASSSRDSTEAF
TRBV5-6,ASSSGLAGRVSYEQY
TRBV7-2,ASSLDWTSSYEQY
TRBV5-6,ASSLGQGALKEY
TRBV27,ASSLSPSGTDTQY
TRBV15,ATSREGDQPQH
TRBV18,ASSPLAGGNTGELF
TRBV6-1,ASRREAEAF
TRBV10-3,AISEAGGATNEKLF
TRBV2,ASTSRGNTEAF
TRBV30,AWSENNEQF
TRBV5-1,ASSLGMTSGAYNEQF
TRBV11-2,ASSSTGYEQY
TRBV5-1,ASSLEGQMYNEQF
TRBV11-2,ASSRRGEGASYNEQF
TRBV7-9,ASSKGGWTEAF
TRBV7-9,ASSSYRGYEQY
TRBV27,ASSPSGGNTEAF
TRBV18,ASSPQGSDTEAF
TRBV18,ASSLQGNTEAF
TRBV11-2,ASSLGGSQLTEQY
TRBV9,ASSAASRGSGIYNEQF
TRBV5-1,ASSLEGRVGETQY
TRBV27,ASRLNRGILTDTQY
TRBV6-1,ASRGDRTHEKLF
TRBV2,ASSEPVSNQPQH
TRBV30,AWRGVPRTQNEQF
TRBV6-5,ASSYGGTGNSPLH
TRBV18,ASSPGLAYEQY
TRBV30,AWSLKRGGWETQY
TRBV5-4,ASSLSQGGGLNNEQF
TRBV6-1,ASRQGRNTEAF
TRBV11-2,ASSPRDTQY
TRBV2,ASGPTQETQY
TRBV30,AWRGGTYSPLH
TRBV7-2,ASSLSGSFYEQY
TRBV11-2,ASSLGRNQETQY
TRBV6-5,ASSYLDRPYGYT
TRBV27,ASSPDRASSYNEQF
TRBV2,ASSEEWAGASLNSPLH
TRBV18,ASSFTGAGANVLT
TRBV14,ASNRGTTEAF
TRBV10-3,AISDGQGATYEQY
TRBV6-1,ASSDRDRASSYNEQF
TRBV5-6,ASRLPGQGGEDYT
TRBV9,ASTPGPYNSPLH
TRBV6-5,ASSDTSNQPQH
TRBV10-2,ASSEGPGRSSYEQY
TRBV6-5,ASSMGLSGNTIY
TRBV7-2,ASSSQTLAANEQF